These 7 T cell receptor beta chains share one sample of origin, sequenced in a study of cytomegalovirus exposure and HLA in healthy donors. The PCR contained 60 Vbeta and 13 Jbeta primers. Only in-frame clones appear in the TCRdb table, and some are missing; sequencing was by immunoSEQ multiplex PCR. The repertoire consists of under 90,000 clones, with 75% occurring once and the leading ten covering under 2.5%. Sequenced input: PBMCs. These receptors all stem from a man aged 40-50 years in good health and CMV-seronegative.

This chain connects TRBV28 to TRBJ1-2, with D uncertain. This CDR3 contains 17 residues. Deletions cut 5 bases from V and 4 bases from J, with 23 bases between. Per the germline V gene, CDR1 is MDHEN and CDR2 is SYDVKM. CDR3 bases: TGTGCCAGCAGTCTATCCGGTCAAACCCCTTCGGGCTATGGCTACACCTTC. Encoded protein: CASSLSGQTPSGYGYTF.

The count of this clone is one. The rearrangement links TRBV4-1 to TRBJ1-2, with 8 bases fitting TRBD1. The germline CDR1 and CDR2 sequences are MGHRA and YSYEKL. The CDR3 spans 15 residues. After removal of 1 base from V and 5 bases from J, the junction contained 6 bases not matched to a gene. The DNA for the CDR3 is TGCGCCAGCAGCCAAGGACAGGGGACTGGGTATGGCTACACCTTC. Translation gives CASSQGQGTGYGYTF.

The chain carries TRBV5-1 and TRBJ1-4; TRBD1 might be the D (5 bases). V lost 1 base, J lost 3 bases, and 10 bases lay in between. The CDR3 is made up of 15 amino acids. Germline lookup yields CDR1 SGHRS and CDR2 YFSETQ. CDR3 loop: CASSLTGRANEKLFF. CDR3 nucleotides: TGCGCCAGCAGCTTGACAGGACGGGCTAATGAAAAACTGTTTTTT.

Comment on this clone: Other DNA sequences from this sample encode an identical CDR3 as well. This chain links TRBV7-3 with TRBJ1-2, with 8 bases identical to TRBD1. The junction had 2 bases not matched to a gene; V was cut back by 5 bases and J by 3 bases. The length of the CDR3 is 13 residues. Germline assignment: CDR1 SGHTA and CDR2 FQGTGA. The chain's CDR3 is CASSPGQDYGYTF. The CDR3 bases are TGTGCCAGCAGCCCGGGACAGGACTATGGCTACACCTTC.

The chain carries TRBV5-4 and TRBJ2-2; 8 positions agree with TRBD1. Unmatched junction bases numbered 9, after V lost 4 bases and J lost 4 bases. The CDR3 extends over 16 amino acids. Per germline, CDR1 SGHNT and CDR2 YYREEE (reference sequence). The CDR3 nucleotides read TGTGCCAGCAGCCCTGCGGGACAGGTCGCCACCGGGGAGCTGTTTTTT. Translating it yields CASSPAGQVATGELFF.

The chain uses TRBV7-9 and TRBJ2-7; weak D call: TRBD1 (5 bases). The CDR3 covers 13 residues. Germline CDR1 is SEHNR and CDR2 is FQNEAQ (reference sequence). V was trimmed by 0 bases and J by 4 bases, leaving 7 bases between them. DNA for the CDR3: TGTGCCAGCAGCTTAGCAGGGGCGTACGAGCAGTACTTC. Its protein product is CASSLAGAYEQYF.

This chain uses TRBV6-5 with TRBJ1-2; D is ambiguous. Trimming cost V 0 bases and J 4 bases, with 12 bases left between them. CDR1 and CDR2 from the germline V gene are MNHEY and SVGAGI. This CDR3 comprises 15 residues. The CDR3 region has the DNA TGTGCCAGCAGTTACTCGTCTACGACACCCTATGGCTACACCTTC. It is translated as CASSYSSTTPYGYTF.